These 19 T cell receptor beta chains were all obtained from the same sample, sequenced in a study of T cell responses to AZD1222 COVID-19 vaccine. The assay was immunoSEQ multiplex PCR, and TCRdb's table has in-frame clones only and misses some. The repertoire includes around 130,000 clones, 80% to 95% of them detected once, and 1.9% sits in the top ten. The source material was peripheral blood, sampled 28 days after the second AZD1222 dose. All receptors derive from an adult who received the AZD1222 COVID-19 vaccine.

The chain links TRBV6-5 to TRBJ1-4; 9 bases match TRBD1. The germline V gene has CDR1 MNHEY and CDR2 SVGAGI. CDR3 size: 14 residues. The trim removed 6 bases at V and 3 bases at J, leaving 2 bases unmatched. The CDR3: CASRQGAANEKLFF. In DNA, the CDR3 is TGTGCCAGCAGACAGGGGGCGGCTAATGAAAAACTGTTTTTT.

The chain employs TRBV5-1 and TRBJ2-2, with TRBD1 matching 10 bases. The CDR3 has 16 residues. The V gene's germline CDR1 is SGHRS and CDR2 YFSETQ. Unmatched junction bases numbered 10, after V lost 4 bases and J lost 7 bases. The CDR3 bases are TGCGCCAGCAGCACCCGACAGGGGGCGCGGGGCGGGGAGCTGTTTTTT. Its protein is CASSTRQGARGGELFF.

The chain couples TRBV7-2 to TRBJ2-5; 8 nucleotides line up with TRBD1. J was trimmed by 1 base and V by 6 bases; bases with no gene match: 4. CDR1 and CDR2 (germline): SGHTA, FQGNSA. The CDR3 extends over 14 amino acids. CDR3 sequence reads: CASSFQGAQETQYF. DNA of the CDR3: TGTGCCAGCAGTTTTCAGGGGGCCCAAGAGACCCAGTACTTC.

The chain employs TRBV30 and TRBJ1-1; D not certain. The CDR3 has 13 residues. Germline V gene sequence: CDR1 GTSNPN, CDR2 SVGIG (reference sequence). Trimming removed 4 bases from V and 5 bases from J, with 14 bases in between. CDR3 coding DNA: TGTGCCTGGAACGCCGGGCGGGGAACTGAAGCTTTCTTT. This gives the protein CAWNAGRGTEAFF.

A single count supports this clone. The chain carries TRBV5-1 and TRBJ1-4; TRBD1 might be the D (6 bases). The CDR3 length is 16 residues. Germline loops: CDR1 SGHRS, CDR2 YFSETQ. The V and J ends lost 5 bases and 8 bases respectively, with 22 bases between them. Here the CDR3 DNA reads TGCGCCAGCAGTCCAACCACAGGGAAAGTTAAGGAAAAACTGTTTTTT. This gives the protein CASSPTTGKVKEKLFF.

This chain uses TRBV9 with TRBJ2-5, with D maybe TRBD2 (7 bases). Trimming shortened V by 0 bases and J by 1 base, and 10 bases separated the two germline ends. Germline values: CDR1 SGDLS, CDR2 YYNGEE. The CDR3 is 15 residues long. For the CDR3, the DNA is TGTGCCAGCAGCGTAGCGGGGGGCCTCCAAGAGACCCAGTACTTC. It yields the protein CASSVAGGLQETQYF.

This chain joins TRBV5-1 and TRBJ1-2; D may be TRBD1 (5 bases). The CDR3 consists of 12 residues. The V gene's germline CDR1 is SGHRS and CDR2 YFSETQ. The V end was cut by 4 bases, the J end by 7 bases, with 11 bases between. The DNA of the CDR3 is TGCGCCAGCAGCCTGGACGACAGTGGCTACACCTTC. This translates into CASSLDDSGYTF.

This clone was seen more than once but under ten times. The chain joins TRBV7-8 to TRBJ1-3; no firm D call. Germline V CDR1 and CDR2: SGHVS, FQNEAQ. V was clipped by 9 bases and J by 0 bases, with 12 bases between them. This CDR3 has 14 amino acids. The CDR3 nucleotides are TGTGCCAGTCAACAGATCAACTCTGGAAACACCATATATTTT. Translation gives CASQQINSGNTIYF. Drawing the rest from reference TRBV7-8 and TRBJ1-3, the complete variable domain is GAGVSQSPRYKVAKRGQDVALRCDPISGHVSLFWYQQALGQGPEFLTYFQNEAQLDKSGLPSDRFFAERPEGSVSTLKIQRTQQEDSAVYLCASQQINSGNTIYFGEGSWLTVV.

The chain recombines TRBV29-1 with TRBJ2-1, with TRBD2 as a possible D gene (6 bases). The CDR3 runs 10 residues. V dropped 7 bases and J dropped 7 bases, with 8 bases sitting between them. Germline lookup yields CDR1 SQVTM and CDR2 ANQGSEA. CDR3 in amino acids: CSGGENEQFF. The DNA for the CDR3 is TGCAGCGGGGGGGAGAATGAGCAGTTCTTC.

About this clone: Additional DNA sequences in this sample encode the identical CDR3. The chain joins TRBV6-6 to TRBJ1-2, with 8 bases lining up with TRBD1. CDR1 and CDR2 (germline): MNHNY, SVGAGI (reference sequence). V lost 0 bases to trimming and J lost 3 bases; unmatched junction nucleotides: 0. This CDR3 comprises 14 residues. CDR3 residues: CASSYSTGDYGYTF. The DNA of the CDR3 is TGTGCCAGCAGTTACTCGACAGGGGACTATGGCTACACCTTC.

This clone has only one observation. The rearrangement joins TRBV18 to TRBJ2-7, with a tentative D call TRBD2 (5 bases). V was shortened by 0 bases and J by 7 bases, with 10 bases between the two germline ends. Germline V lookup: CDR1 KGHSH, CDR2 LQKENI. The CDR3 spans 13 residues. CDR3 DNA: TGTGCCAGCTCACCACCGCCGGGGTGGGAGCAGTACTTC. Its translation: CASSPPPGWEQYF.

A note on this clone: Compared with germline, one end of the junction differs, possibly owing to a read error. The chain couples TRBV27 to TRBJ1-2; 7 bases are a match to TRBD1. CDR3 size: 13 residues. CDR1 is MNHEY, CDR2 SMNVEV, per germline (reference sequence). The CDR3, as DNA: TGTGCCAGCAGTTTCGGCAGGGGGTTTTCGGAGAACTTC. Translating gives CASSFGRGFSENF.

This sequence joins TRBV19 and TRBJ2-2; 7 positions agree with TRBD1. The CDR3 runs to 15 residues. The trim removed 4 bases at V and 5 bases at J, leaving 7 bases unmatched. CDR1 and CDR2 from the germline V gene are LNHDA and SQIVND (reference sequence). The CDR3, as DNA: TGTGCCAGTAGTAACAGGGGACGGCTTACCGGGGAGCTGTTTTTT. Its protein is CASSNRGRLTGELFF.

The chain combines TRBV9 with TRBJ2-3, with D possibly TRBD1 on 6 matching bases. There are 14 residues in the CDR3. Germline V gives CDR1 SGDLS, CDR2 YYNGEE. Trimming pared 2 bases from V and 1 base from J, leaving 8 bases between. The CDR3 DNA is TGTGCCAGCAGCGTCGGACAGCGCACAGATACGCAGTATTTT. Protein: CASSVGQRTDTQYF.

As for this clone: The conserved final phenylalanine or tryptophan is absent from the CDR3, which likely points to a read error. The gene calls are TRBV6-5 and TRBJ1-2, with D unclear. CDR3 length: 13 residues. The germline V gene has CDR1 MNHEY and CDR2 SVGAGI. Deletions cut 6 bases from V and 7 bases from J, with 15 bases between. The CDR3 DNA follows: TGTGCCAGCAGCCCGCGGGAAAAAGGTGGCTACACCATC. This translates into CASSPREKGGYTI.

The genes are TRBV9 and TRBJ1-5; TRBD1 is a possible D gene (5 bases). The CDR3 has 14 residues. The germline V gene encodes CDR1 SGDLS and CDR2 YYNGEE. Between the trimmed V and J ends, which lost 3 bases and 4 bases, there was a span of 11 bases. Here the CDR3 reads CASSDGGGNQPQHF. The CDR3 nucleotides are TGTGCCAGCAGCGATGGGGGTGGAAATCAGCCCCAGCATTTT. The full variable domain, rest sourced from reference TRBV9 and TRBJ1-5, is DSGVTQTPKHLITATGQRVTLRCSPRSGDLSVYWYQQSLDQGLQFLIQYYNGEERAKGNILERFSAQQFPDLHSELNLSSLELGDSALYFCASSDGGGNQPQHFGDGTRLSIL.

The chain is built from TRBV18 and TRBJ1-2, with TRBD1 matching 7 bases. Trimming removed 5 bases from V and 7 bases from J; junction bases left unmatched: 10. CDR1 and CDR2 (germline): KGHSH, LQKENI. The CDR3 sequence is 14 residues long. The CDR3 coding sequence is TGTGCCAGCTCATACGACAGGGTGGACGCTGGCTACACCTTC. Translating it yields CASSYDRVDAGYTF.

The chain employs TRBV3-1 (or the pseudogene TRBV3-2) and TRBJ2-5; 8 bases agree with TRBD1. The trim removed 5 bases at V and 4 bases at J, leaving 6 bases unmatched. The CDR3 covers 14 residues. Looked up from germline, CDR1 is LGHDT and CDR2 is YNNKEL (reference sequence). The CDR3: CASSSQGVIETQYF. In DNA form, the CDR3 reads TGTGCCAGCAGCTCACAGGGGGTGATAGAGACCCAGTACTTC.

This chain joins TRBV4-3 and TRBJ2-3; possibly TRBD2 for D (5 bases). V shed 1 base and J shed 3 bases, with 20 bases lying between them. Germline values: CDR1 LGHNA, CDR2 YSLEER. This CDR3 comprises 18 residues. CDR3 DNA sequence: TGCGCCAGCAGCCAAGCCCGCATGCAGCGGTCAAGGACAGATACGCAGTATTTT. Its translation is CASSQARMQRSRTDTQYF.